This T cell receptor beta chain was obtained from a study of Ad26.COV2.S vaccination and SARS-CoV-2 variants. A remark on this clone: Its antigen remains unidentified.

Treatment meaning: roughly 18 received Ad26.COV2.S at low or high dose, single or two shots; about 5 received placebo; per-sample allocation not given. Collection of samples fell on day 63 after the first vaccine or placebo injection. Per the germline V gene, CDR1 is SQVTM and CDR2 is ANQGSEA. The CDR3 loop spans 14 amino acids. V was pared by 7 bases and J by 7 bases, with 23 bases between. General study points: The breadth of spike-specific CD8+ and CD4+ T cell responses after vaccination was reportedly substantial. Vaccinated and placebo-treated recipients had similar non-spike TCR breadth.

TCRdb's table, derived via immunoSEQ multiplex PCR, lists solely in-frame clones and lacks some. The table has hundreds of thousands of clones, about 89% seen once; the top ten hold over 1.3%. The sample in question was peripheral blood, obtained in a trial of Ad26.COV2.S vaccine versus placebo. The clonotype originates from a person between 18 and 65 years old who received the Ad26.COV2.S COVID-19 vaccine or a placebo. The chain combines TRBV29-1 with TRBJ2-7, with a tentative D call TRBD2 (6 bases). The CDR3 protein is CSARSGGKSGEQYF. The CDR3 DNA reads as TGCAGCGCTCGCAGTGGGGGGAAATCTGGAGAGCAGTACTTC.